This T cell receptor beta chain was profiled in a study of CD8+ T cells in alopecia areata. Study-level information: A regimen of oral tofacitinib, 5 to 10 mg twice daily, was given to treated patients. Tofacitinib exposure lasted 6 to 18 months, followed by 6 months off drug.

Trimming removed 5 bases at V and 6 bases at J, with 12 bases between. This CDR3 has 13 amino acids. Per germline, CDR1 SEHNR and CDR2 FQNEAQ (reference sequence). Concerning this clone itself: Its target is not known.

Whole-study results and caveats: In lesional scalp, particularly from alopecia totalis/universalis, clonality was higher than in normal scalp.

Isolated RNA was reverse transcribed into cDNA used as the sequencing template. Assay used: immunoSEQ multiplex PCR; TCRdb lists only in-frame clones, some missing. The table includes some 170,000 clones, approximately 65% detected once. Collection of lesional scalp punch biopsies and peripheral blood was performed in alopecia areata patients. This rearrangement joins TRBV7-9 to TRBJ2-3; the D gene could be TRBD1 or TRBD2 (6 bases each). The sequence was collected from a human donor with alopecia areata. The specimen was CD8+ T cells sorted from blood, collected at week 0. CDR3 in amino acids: CASSLLGGDTQYF. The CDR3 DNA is TGTGCCAGCAGCCTACTCGGGGGCGATACGCAGTATTTT.